The rows below give T cell receptor beta chains drawn from one sample of a study of T cell changes during pregnancy in multiple sclerosis. TCRdb keeps only in-frame clones here, not all; method: immunoSEQ multiplex PCR. The sample contains around 56,000 clones, about 88% of which appear only once. The sequencing used peripheral blood, collected after pregnancy. These receptors all stem from a female donor with multiple sclerosis, enrolled in a pregnancy study. The CDR3 runs from the conserved cysteine through the conserved F or W. Fields, in order: D gene, V gene, J gene, clone size, CDR3 DNA, CDR3 protein. A D gene is named only where the DNA matches it firmly. Clone size, where shown, is once, few, many, or a class for clones that have expanded.

D: TRBD2
V: TRBV5-4
J: TRBJ2-5
size: NA
DNA: TGTGCCAGCGCCACGGGGGGGCCGGGCAGGGAGACCCAGTACTTC
CDR3: CASATGGPGRETQYF

D: NA
V: TRBV9
J: TRBJ2-1
size: NA
DNA: TGTGCCAGCAGCTCACAGGCGGCCGAGCAGTTCTTC
CDR3: CASSSQAAEQFF

D: TRBD1
V: TRBV18
J: TRBJ1-1
size: few
DNA: TGTGCCAGCTCACCTTCGACAGGGAGGAACACTGAAGCTTTCTTT
CDR3: CASSPSTGRNTEAFF

D: NA
V: TRBV23-1
J: TRBJ2-7
size: NA
DNA: TGCGCCAAGTCCCAGGGGTTTACAGGGTTGCCTGGGGAGCAGTACTTC
CDR3: CAKSQGFTGLPGEQYF

D: TRBD1
V: TRBV9
J: TRBJ1-2
size: once
DNA: TGTGCCAGCAGCGTCGGACAGGACTATGGCTACACCTTC
CDR3: CASSVGQDYGYTF

D: NA
V: TRBV7-2
J: TRBJ2-3
size: NA
DNA: TGTGCCAGCAGCCCGCGGACACTTAGCACAGATACGCAGTATTTT
CDR3: CASSPRTLSTDTQYF

D: TRBD1
V: TRBV12-5
J: TRBJ1-3
size: NA
DNA: TGTGCTAGTGGTTTGGTACCAGGGGGTGGAAACACCATATATTTT
CDR3: CASGLVPGGGNTIYF

D: NA
V: TRBV5-6
J: TRBJ2-1
size: NA
DNA: TGTGCCAGCAGCTTGGGGGGGGTAGGATATGAGCAGTTCTTC
CDR3: CASSLGGVGYEQFF

D: NA
V: TRBV7-6
J: TRBJ2-2
size: NA
DNA: TGTGCCAGCAGCTTAAACATACCCGCGAACACCGGGGAGCTGTTTTTT
CDR3: CASSLNIPANTGELFF

D: NA
V: TRBV11-1
J: TRBJ1-1
size: NA
DNA: TGTGCCAGCAGGTGGCACAGGAACACTGAAGCTTTCTTT
CDR3: CASRWHRNTEAFF

D: NA
V: TRBV2
J: TRBJ2-1
size: NA
DNA: TGTGCCAGCAGTGGGGCAGGGGGGATCAATGAGCAGTTCTTC
CDR3: CASSGAGGINEQFF

D: TRBD1
V: TRBV4-1
J: TRBJ1-2
size: NA
DNA: TGCGCCAGCAGCCAACCCCGACAGGGCCCGGGGGGCTACACCTTC
CDR3: CASSQPRQGPGGYTF

D: NA
V: TRBV7-3
J: TRBJ1-6
size: NA
DNA: TGTGCCAGCAGCTTAGGGTCGACTCTCTCACCCCTCCACTTT
CDR3: CASSLGSTLSPLHF

D: NA
V: TRBV4-3
J: TRBJ1-4
size: NA
DNA: TGCGCCAGCAGTCTTATGGGGAGGACTAATGAAAAACTGTTTTTT
CDR3: CASSLMGRTNEKLFF

D: NA
V: TRBV19
J: TRBJ1-2
size: NA
DNA: TGTGCCAGTAGTATAGTACAGCTTAACTATGGCTACACCTTC
CDR3: CASSIVQLNYGYTF

D: NA
V: TRBV15
J: TRBJ1-2
size: NA
DNA: TGTGCCACCAGCAGAGGCTCAACAGGGTACTATGGCTACACCTTC
CDR3: CATSRGSTGYYGYTF

D: TRBD1
V: TRBV15
J: TRBJ2-6
size: NA
DNA: TGTGCCACTCAGACAGGGGGCGTCTCTGGGGCCAACGTCCTGACTTTC
CDR3: CATQTGGVSGANVLTF

D: NA
V: TRBV4-3
J: TRBJ2-7
size: NA
DNA: TGCGCCAGCAGCCGCCGGGGACTGACTTACGAGCAGTACTTC
CDR3: CASSRRGLTYEQYF

D: NA
V: TRBV7-9
J: TRBJ1-1
size: few
DNA: TGTGCCAGCAGCCTCGGGGGTGAAGCTTTCTTT
CDR3: CASSLGGEAFF

D: TRBD1
V: TRBV27
J: TRBJ2-7
size: NA
DNA: TGTGCCAGCAGGAGACAGGGGGCCACCTACGAGCAGTACTTC
CDR3: CASRRQGATYEQYF

D: NA
V: TRBV7-3
J: TRBJ2-3
size: once
DNA: TGTGCCAGCAGCCCAGGACGATCAGGGGAGCCAGATACGCAGTATTTT
CDR3: CASSPGRSGEPDTQYF

D: NA
V: TRBV7-9
J: TRBJ1-2
size: NA
DNA: TGTGCCAGCAGCTTAGGGGCGGGGAGCGACTATGGCTACACCTTC
CDR3: CASSLGAGSDYGYTF

D: TRBD1
V: TRBV5-1
J: TRBJ2-7
size: NA
DNA: TGCGCCAGCAGCTTGGGACAGGGTGGGCCGAACGGAGAGCAGTACTTC
CDR3: CASSLGQGGPNGEQYF

D: NA
V: TRBV30
J: TRBJ2-3
size: NA
DNA: TGTGCCTGGAGTCTCGGGTGGGGCACAGATACGCAGTATTTT
CDR3: CAWSLGWGTDTQYF

D: TRBD1
V: TRBV7-8
J: TRBJ1-1
size: NA
DNA: TGTGCCAGCAGCTACAGACAGGGGGCCGGTGGCACTGAAGCTTTCTTT
CDR3: CASSYRQGAGGTEAFF

D: NA
V: TRBV2
J: TRBJ2-2
size: NA
DNA: TGTGCCAGCAGTGAAGTCCGGGGCACCGGGGAGCTGTTTTTT
CDR3: CASSEVRGTGELFF

D: NA
V: TRBV7-9
J: TRBJ1-2
size: NA
DNA: TGTGCCAGCAGCCACCCCATAGAGGGGGATTATGGCTACACCTTC
CDR3: CASSHPIEGDYGYTF

D: TRBD2
V: TRBV5-1
J: TRBJ2-3
size: NA
DNA: TGCGCCAGCAGCCTCACTAGCGGGGGCCGCACAGATACGCAGTATTTT
CDR3: CASSLTSGGRTDTQYF

D: NA
V: TRBV19
J: TRBJ1-6
size: NA
DNA: TGTGCCAGTAGGACAGATAATTCACCCCTCCACTTT
CDR3: CASRTDNSPLHF

D: NA
V: TRBV6-1
J: TRBJ1-1
size: few
DNA: TGTGCCAGCAGTGATAGTACTGAAGCTTTCTTT
CDR3: CASSDSTEAFF

D: NA
V: TRBV27
J: TRBJ1-2
size: NA
DNA: TGTGCCAGCACTTACTATGGCTACACCTTC
CDR3: CASTYYGYTF

D: TRBD1
V: TRBV5-4
J: TRBJ1-1
size: NA
DNA: TGTGCCAGCAGCGTCCAGGGGGCGACTGAAGCTTTCTTT
CDR3: CASSVQGATEAFF

D: TRBD1
V: TRBV28
J: TRBJ2-7
size: NA
DNA: TGTGCCAGCAGTTTTGGGGGACAGGGGCAGTCCGAGCAGTACTTC
CDR3: CASSFGGQGQSEQYF

D: TRBD1
V: TRBV4-3
J: TRBJ2-1
size: NA
DNA: TGCGCCAGCAGCCTTATGACAGGGATGGGCTACAATGAGCAGTTCTTC
CDR3: CASSLMTGMGYNEQFF

D: TRBD1
V: TRBV6-5
J: TRBJ1-4
size: NA
DNA: TGTGCCAGCAGTTACCAGCAACAGGGGGCGGGGGAAAAACTGTTTTTT
CDR3: CASSYQQQGAGEKLFF

D: NA
V: TRBV5-3
J: TRBJ2-1
size: NA
DNA: TGTGCCAGAAGCTCCAACCCGAGTCGACAGAGCAATGAGCAGTTCTTC
CDR3: CARSSNPSRQSNEQFF

D: TRBD2
V: TRBV7-8
J: TRBJ2-1
size: NA
DNA: TGTGCCAGCAGCTTAGTGGCGGGGGTGTACAATGAGCAGTTCTTC
CDR3: CASSLVAGVYNEQFF